A selection of T cell receptor beta chains follows, all from one sample in a study of lung T cells in sarcoidosis with Löfgren's syndrome. TCRdb processed the reads anew with MiXCR; each CDR3 protein has one entry. The sample holds 9,400 or so distinct CDR3 sequences, approximately 20% seen once. The sample comprised CD4+ T cells from bronchoalveolar lavage. The receptors were sampled from a human donor with sarcoidosis (Löfgren's syndrome or another form), or a control subject (not recorded which). The CDR3 runs from the conserved cysteine through the conserved F or W. The D gene is left open where the match is weak. Clone size is given for some rows only: seen once, a few or many times, or a class if the clone is expanded.

many	TRBJ1-1	.	TRBV7-2	TGTGCCAGCAGCTTAGAACAGATGAACACTGAAGCTTTCTTT	CASSLEQMNTEAFF
many	TRBJ1-6	.	TRBV9	TGTGCCAGCAGCGTAGACCCCGGGGACTCACCCCTCCACTTT	CASSVDPGDSPLHF
many	TRBJ1-1	.	TRBV10-3	TGTGCCATCAGTGCGCAACAGGGTTCGAACACTGAAGCTTTCTTT	CAISAQQGSNTEAFF
many	TRBJ2-7	TRBD2	TRBV11-2	TGTGCCAGCAGCTCCCGGACTAGCTCTATAGACGAGCAGTACTTC	CASSSRTSSIDEQYF
medium-sized	TRBJ2-7	TRBD1	TRBV29-1	TGCAGCGTCGGACAGGGGGCCACCTACGAGCAGTACTTC	CSVGQGATYEQYF
many	TRBJ1-2	.	TRBV10-3	TGTGCCATCAGTGAGTCAGGCACTAAGGGCTTCTATGGCTACACCTTC	CAISESGTKGFYGYTF
medium-sized	TRBJ1-4	TRBD1	TRBV15	TGTGCCACCAGCAGACCTCCAACAGGGGTGAGAAATGAAAAACTGTTTTTT	CATSRPPTGVRNEKLFF
many	TRBJ1-5	.	TRBV19	TGTGCCAGTAGTATGAACAGCAATCAGCCCCAGCATTTT	CASSMNSNQPQHF
large	TRBJ1-5	TRBD1	TRBV12-3/TRBV12-4	TGTGCCAGCAGTTTGACAGGGGGAAATCAGCCCCAGCATTTT	CASSLTGGNQPQHF
many	TRBJ1-5	.	TRBV12-3/TRBV12-4	TGTGCCAGCAGTTTAGGGCAGCGCAATCAGCCCCAGCATTTT	CASSLGQRNQPQHF
medium-sized	TRBJ2-1	.	TRBV14	TGTGCCAGCAGCCAAGACAGCCTGACCTACAATGAGCAGTTCTTC	CASSQDSLTYNEQFF
many	TRBJ2-5	.	TRBV19	TGTGCCAGTAGTATAGCTGAGGGGGAACTTGCTGAGACCCAGTACTTC	CASSIAEGELAETQYF
medium-sized	TRBJ1-1	.	TRBV6-6	TGTGCCAGCAGTTACGTCTCAATGAACACTGAAGCTTTCTTT	CASSYVSMNTEAFF
many	TRBJ2-7	.	TRBV29-1	TGCAGCGTTGCCGTTCCTAACAGGGAAGACTACGAGCAGTACTTC	CSVAVPNREDYEQYF
large	TRBJ2-3	.	TRBV27	TGTGCCAGCAGAGTGCAGGAGACCGCAGATACGCAGTATTTT	CASRVQETADTQYF
many	TRBJ2-2	.	TRBV7-9	TGTGCCAGCAGCTCGGGCACGGGGACCGGGGAGCTGTTTTTT	CASSSGTGTGELFF
medium-sized	TRBJ2-7	TRBD2	TRBV6-2/TRBV6-3	TGTGCCATCTCGTTCGGGGGGAGCTCCTACGAGCAGTACTTC	CAISFGGSSYEQYF
.	TRBJ1-2	.	TRBV2	TGTGCCAGCAATGAGGGCGGGACGGTCCTCTATGGCTACACCTTC	CASNEGGTVLYGYTF
many	TRBJ2-3	.	TRBV27	TGTGCCAGCAGCCTTGGTCCCCAGGGGATCTTCACAGATACGCAGTATTTT	CASSLGPQGIFTDTQYF
many	TRBJ2-1	TRBD2	TRBV14	TGTGCCAGCAGCCCCATCGCGGGAGCGTCCTACAATGAGCAGTTCTTC	CASSPIAGASYNEQFF
few	TRBJ2-2	.	TRBV11-2	TGTGCCAGCAGCTTAGAGGGCCGAATAACCGGGGAGCTGTTTTTT	CASSLEGRITGELFF
many	TRBJ2-3	.	TRBV6-2/TRBV6-3	TGTGCCAGCACCCGCTTAGGGGGGTTTCCCACAGATACGCAGTATTTT	CASTRLGGFPTDTQYF
.	TRBJ1-5	.	TRBV7-2	TGTGCCAGCAGCTTAGTCGGGGTTGGCAATCAGCCCCAGCATTTT	CASSLVGVGNQPQHF
medium-sized	TRBJ1-1	.	TRBV12-3/TRBV12-4	TGTGCCAGCAGCTACTTCGGGGGGAACACTGAAGCTTTCTTT	CASSYFGGNTEAFF
.	TRBJ2-3	.	TRBV6-1	TGTTGCAGCAGTGATCTGCAGGGTACAGATACGCAGTATTTT	CCSSDLQGTDTQYF
.	TRBJ1-5	.	TRBV6-5	TGTGCCAGCAGTTACTCGCCGAGGCCGGATAAGCCCCAGCATTTT	CASSYSPRPDKPQHF
many	TRBJ1-1	.	TRBV19	TGTGCCAGTAGTTTAACAGGGACCAACACTGAAGCTTTCTTT	CASSLTGTNTEAFF
medium-sized	TRBJ1-1	.	TRBV30	TGTGCCTGGAGTGTACTCGTGAACACTGAAGCTTTCTTT	CAWSVLVNTEAFF
many	TRBJ2-1	TRBD2	TRBV7-9	TGTGCCAGCAGCCCCCCGGGACTAGCGGGAGGGCCGGGAAATGAGCAGTTCTTC	CASSPPGLAGGPGNEQFF
medium-sized	TRBJ2-3	.	TRBV28	TGTGCCAGCAGTTCACAGGGAATTGTCACAGATACGCAGTATTTT	CASSSQGIVTDTQYF
many	TRBJ2-2	TRBD1	TRBV5-5	TGTGCCAGCAGCTTGGACAGGGGCAACACCGGGGAGCTGTTTTTT	CASSLDRGNTGELFF
many	TRBJ2-2	.	TRBV11-2	TGTGCCAGCAGCTCCTGGACCGGGGGGCTCAACACCGGGGAGCTGTTTTTT	CASSSWTGGLNTGELFF
few	TRBJ2-3	.	TRBV11-2	TGTGCCAGCAGCCCGGGAGTGCCCACAGATACGCAGTATTTT	CASSPGVPTDTQYF
.	TRBJ1-6	.	TRBV27	TGTGCTGGCAGTTTATGGGCCGGTAATTCACCCCTCCACTTT	CAGSLWAGNSPLHF
few	TRBJ1-5	.	TRBV10-3	TGTGCCATCAGTGCCGAGGGGCGCGGCGTTAGCAATCAGCCCCAGCATTTT	CAISAEGRGVSNQPQHF
many	TRBJ2-2	.	TRBV13	TGTGCCAGCCGCACAGGAAGGGGGACCAACACCGGGGAGCTGTTTTTT	CASRTGRGTNTGELFF
medium-sized	TRBJ2-1	TRBD2	TRBV28	TGTGCCAGGGGACTAGCGTACTACAATGAGCAGTTCTTC	CARGLAYYNEQFF
many	TRBJ1-6	.	TRBV19	TGTGCCAGTAGTAGTAAATCTAATAATTCACCCCTCCACTTT	CASSSKSNNSPLHF
many	TRBJ2-1	.	TRBV18	TGTGCCAGCTCACCAGGCGGGGTAGGTAGGACTGGTGAGCAGTTCTTC	CASSPGGVGRTGEQFF
.	TRBJ1-2	.	TRBV3-1	TGTGCCAGCAGCAGGGACGAAGACTATGGCTACACCTTC	CASSRDEDYGYTF
.	TRBJ2-3	TRBD2	TRBV10-3	TGTGCCACCGGGACTATGTCTAGCACAGATACGCAGTATTTT	CATGTMSSTDTQYF
many	TRBJ1-5	.	TRBV6-1	TGTGCCAGCAGTGGTACGCTTAGCAATCAGCCCCAGCATTTT	CASSGTLSNQPQHF
.	TRBJ2-5	TRBD2	TRBV5-1	TGCGCCAGCAGCTGGCGACTAGCGGGAGGAGGAGAGACCCAGTACTTC	CASSWRLAGGGETQYF
medium-sized	TRBJ2-1	.	TRBV3-1	TGTGCCAGCAGCCAAGATCTGGGATCCTACAATGAGCAGTTCTTC	CASSQDLGSYNEQFF
many	TRBJ2-7	.	TRBV5-6	TGTGCCAGCAGCTCCACAGGGAATCCTCCCTACGAGCAGTACTTC	CASSSTGNPPYEQYF
few	TRBJ2-3	.	TRBV5-6	TGTGCCAGCAGCTTCACAGGAGACCTCACAGATACGCAGTATTTT	CASSFTGDLTDTQYF